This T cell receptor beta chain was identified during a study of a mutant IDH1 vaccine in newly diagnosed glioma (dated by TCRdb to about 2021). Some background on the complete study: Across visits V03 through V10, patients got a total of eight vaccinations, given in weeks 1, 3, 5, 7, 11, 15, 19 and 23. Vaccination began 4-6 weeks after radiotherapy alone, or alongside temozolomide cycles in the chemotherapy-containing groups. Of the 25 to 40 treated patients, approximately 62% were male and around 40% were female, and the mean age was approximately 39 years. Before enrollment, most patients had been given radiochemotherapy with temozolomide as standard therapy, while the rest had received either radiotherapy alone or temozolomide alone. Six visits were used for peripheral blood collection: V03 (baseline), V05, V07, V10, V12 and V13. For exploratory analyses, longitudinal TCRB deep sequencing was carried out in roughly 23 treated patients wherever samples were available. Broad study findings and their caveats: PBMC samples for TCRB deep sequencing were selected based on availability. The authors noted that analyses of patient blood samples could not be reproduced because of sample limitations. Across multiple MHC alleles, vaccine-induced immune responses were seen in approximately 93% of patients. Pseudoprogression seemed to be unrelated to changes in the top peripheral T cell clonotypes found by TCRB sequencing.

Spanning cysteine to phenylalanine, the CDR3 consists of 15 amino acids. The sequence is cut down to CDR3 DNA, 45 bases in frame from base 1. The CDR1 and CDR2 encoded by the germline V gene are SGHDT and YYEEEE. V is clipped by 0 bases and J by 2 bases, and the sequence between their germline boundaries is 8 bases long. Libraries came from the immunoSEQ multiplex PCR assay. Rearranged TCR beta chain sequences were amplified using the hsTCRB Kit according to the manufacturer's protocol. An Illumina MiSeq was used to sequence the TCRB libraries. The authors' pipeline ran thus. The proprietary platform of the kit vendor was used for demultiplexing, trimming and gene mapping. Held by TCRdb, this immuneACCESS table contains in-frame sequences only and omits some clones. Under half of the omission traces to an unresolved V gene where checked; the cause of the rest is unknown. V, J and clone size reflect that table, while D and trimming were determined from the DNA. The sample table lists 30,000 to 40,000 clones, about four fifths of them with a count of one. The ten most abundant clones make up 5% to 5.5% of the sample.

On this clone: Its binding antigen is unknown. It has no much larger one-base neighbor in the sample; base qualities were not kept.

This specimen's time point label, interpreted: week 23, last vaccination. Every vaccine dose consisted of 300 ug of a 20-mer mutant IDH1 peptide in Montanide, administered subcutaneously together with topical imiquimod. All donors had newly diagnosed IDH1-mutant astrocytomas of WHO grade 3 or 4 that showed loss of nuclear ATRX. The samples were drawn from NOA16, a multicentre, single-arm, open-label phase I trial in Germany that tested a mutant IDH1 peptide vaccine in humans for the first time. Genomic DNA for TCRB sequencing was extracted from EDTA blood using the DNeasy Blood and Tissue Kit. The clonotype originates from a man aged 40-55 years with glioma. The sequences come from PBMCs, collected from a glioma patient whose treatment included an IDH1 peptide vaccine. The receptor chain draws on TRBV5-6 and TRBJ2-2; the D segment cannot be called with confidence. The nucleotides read TGTGCCAGCAGCTTGGCTATCCTAAACACCGGGGAGCTGTTTTTT. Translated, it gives CASSLAILNTGELFF.